This is a list of T cell receptor beta chains from one sample in a study of cytomegalovirus exposure and HLA in healthy donors. Assay: immunoSEQ multiplex PCR; the TCRdb copy retains only in-frame clones and omits some. The sample has just under 75,000 clones, about 93% seen once. Sequenced sample: PBMCs. The receptors derive from a woman aged 18-29 years in good health and CMV-seropositive. Each CDR3 is given with its conserved first and last residue. The order of the fields is clone size, V gene, D gene, J gene, CDR3 length, CDR3 DNA, CDR3 protein. D genes are given only for firm matches. For some rows the clone size is stated as once, few or many, or as a class when expanded; others skip it.

clone size: -
V gene: TRBV7-6
D gene: TRBD2
J gene: TRBJ2-1
CDR3 length: 15
CDR3 DNA: TGTGCCAGCAGCTTGGGGAGCGGGAGGTCTAATGAGCAGTTCTTC
CDR3 protein: CASSLGSGRSNEQFF

clone size: -
V gene: TRBV6-5
D gene: TRBD1
J gene: TRBJ1-5
CDR3 length: 15
CDR3 DNA: TGTGCCAGCAGTATTACAGGGGGAAGCAATCAGCCCCAGCATTTT
CDR3 protein: CASSITGGSNQPQHF

clone size: -
V gene: TRBV7-9
D gene: TRBD1
J gene: TRBJ2-3
CDR3 length: 17
CDR3 DNA: TGTGCCAGCACTCCGGGACAGGGCTTTGAGGTTCCAGATACGCAGTATTTT
CDR3 protein: CASTPGQGFEVPDTQYF

clone size: -
V gene: TRBV2
D gene: -
J gene: TRBJ1-3
CDR3 length: 14
CDR3 DNA: TGTGCCAGCAGCACAGGGCATGGAGGAAACACCATATATTTT
CDR3 protein: CASSTGHGGNTIYF

clone size: -
V gene: TRBV30
D gene: -
J gene: TRBJ2-5
CDR3 length: 13
CDR3 DNA: TGTGCCTCACACAGCGGAGGGGAAGAGACCCAGTACTTC
CDR3 protein: CASHSGGEETQYF

clone size: -
V gene: TRBV7-3
D gene: -
J gene: TRBJ2-1
CDR3 length: 15
CDR3 DNA: TGTGCCAGCAGCTTAACTAGCGGAGATTACAATGAGCAGTTCTTC
CDR3 protein: CASSLTSGDYNEQFF

clone size: -
V gene: TRBV14
D gene: TRBD1
J gene: TRBJ1-2
CDR3 length: 14
CDR3 DNA: TGTGCCAGCAGCCGTAGGAGGGGGCAAGCTGGCTACACCTTC
CDR3 protein: CASSRRRGQAGYTF

clone size: -
V gene: TRBV4-1
D gene: TRBD1
J gene: TRBJ2-1
CDR3 length: 17
CDR3 DNA: TGCGCCAGCAGCCAGGAAGTGACAGGGCCTTTGGGCAATGAGCAGTTCTTC
CDR3 protein: CASSQEVTGPLGNEQFF

clone size: once
V gene: TRBV19
D gene: -
J gene: TRBJ1-1
CDR3 length: 13
CDR3 DNA: TGTGCCAGTAGGTTCGGAGGGGACACTGAAGCTTTCTTT
CDR3 protein: CASRFGGDTEAFF

clone size: -
V gene: TRBV23-1
D gene: -
J gene: TRBJ2-3
CDR3 length: 14
CDR3 DNA: TGCGCCAGCAGTCACATAACTAGCACAGATACGCAGTATTTT
CDR3 protein: CASSHITSTDTQYF

clone size: -
V gene: TRBV6-6
D gene: TRBD1
J gene: TRBJ2-7
CDR3 length: 14
CDR3 DNA: TGTGCCAGCAGTTGGGGGACAGGGGGTTACGAGCAGTACTTC
CDR3 protein: CASSWGTGGYEQYF

clone size: -
V gene: TRBV27
D gene: TRBD2
J gene: TRBJ2-1
CDR3 length: 15
CDR3 DNA: TGTGCCAGCAGTTTAGGCGGGGGGGCCGGGAATGAGCAGTTCTTC
CDR3 protein: CASSLGGGAGNEQFF

clone size: -
V gene: TRBV21-1
D gene: -
J gene: TRBJ2-7
CDR3 length: 15
CDR3 DNA: TGTGCCAGCGCGGAAGGGGAGCGGGAGAGGCACGAGCAGTACTTC
CDR3 protein: CASAEGERERHEQYF

clone size: -
V gene: TRBV5-1
D gene: -
J gene: TRBJ2-1
CDR3 length: 16
CDR3 DNA: TGCGCCAGCAGCTCCCTGATGGACTTTGGCGACAATGAGCAGTTCTTC
CDR3 protein: CASSSLMDFGDNEQFF

clone size: once
V gene: TRBV18
D gene: -
J gene: TRBJ1-2
CDR3 length: 17
CDR3 DNA: TGTGCCAGCTCACCACCCTTTGGGGGGGGTTTCGACTATGGCTACACCTTC
CDR3 protein: CASSPPFGGGFDYGYTF

clone size: few
V gene: TRBV28
D gene: -
J gene: TRBJ2-2
CDR3 length: 15
CDR3 DNA: TGTGCCAGCACCTTCGGAGGGGATTACACCGGGGAGCTGTTTTTT
CDR3 protein: CASTFGGDYTGELFF

clone size: -
V gene: TRBV28
D gene: -
J gene: TRBJ2-3
CDR3 length: 14
CDR3 DNA: TGTGCCAGCAGTGGGGCTGCAAGAGCAGATACGCAGTATTTT
CDR3 protein: CASSGAARADTQYF

clone size: -
V gene: TRBV25-1
D gene: TRBD1
J gene: TRBJ1-4
CDR3 length: 17
CDR3 DNA: TGTGCCAGCAGTGAATGGGACAGGGGAAGAACTAATGAAAAACTGTTTTTT
CDR3 protein: CASSEWDRGRTNEKLFF

clone size: -
V gene: TRBV9
D gene: -
J gene: TRBJ2-1
CDR3 length: 14
CDR3 DNA: TGTGCCAGCGGACCGGGGACTTTCTACAATGAGCAGTTCTTC
CDR3 protein: CASGPGTFYNEQFF

clone size: -
V gene: TRBV5-5
D gene: TRBD1
J gene: TRBJ1-2
CDR3 length: 16
CDR3 DNA: TGTGCCAGCAGCTTGTATGGGACAGTAGAGGGAGGTGGCTACACCTTC
CDR3 protein: CASSLYGTVEGGGYTF

clone size: -
V gene: TRBV25-1
D gene: -
J gene: TRBJ2-7
CDR3 length: 15
CDR3 DNA: TGTGCCAGCAGTGAAACGGGAGTAAACGCCTACGAGCAGTACTTC
CDR3 protein: CASSETGVNAYEQYF

clone size: -
V gene: TRBV27
D gene: TRBD2
J gene: TRBJ2-3
CDR3 length: 14
CDR3 DNA: TGTGCCAGCGGTCTAGCGGGGCCCTTCGATACGCAGTATTTT
CDR3 protein: CASGLAGPFDTQYF

clone size: -
V gene: TRBV19
D gene: -
J gene: TRBJ2-1
CDR3 length: 13
CDR3 DNA: TGTGCCTCCGGGGGGCTTCCCCAGGATGAGCAGTTCTTC
CDR3 protein: CASGGLPQDEQFF

clone size: -
V gene: TRBV2
D gene: -
J gene: TRBJ1-6
CDR3 length: 13
CDR3 DNA: TGTGCCACTCACAGGGCCTATAATTCACCCCTCCACTTT
CDR3 protein: CATHRAYNSPLHF

clone size: -
V gene: TRBV6-5
D gene: -
J gene: TRBJ1-3
CDR3 length: 15
CDR3 DNA: TGTGCCAGCAGTTACTCTTTCAGCTCTGGAAACACCATATATTTT
CDR3 protein: CASSYSFSSGNTIYF

clone size: -
V gene: TRBV5-1
D gene: TRBD2
J gene: TRBJ2-2
CDR3 length: 16
CDR3 DNA: TGCGCCAGCAGCATGAGCGGGACGGAGAACACCGGGGAGCTGTTTTTT
CDR3 protein: CASSMSGTENTGELFF

clone size: -
V gene: TRBV7-3
D gene: -
J gene: TRBJ2-6
CDR3 length: 18
CDR3 DNA: TGTGCCAGCAGCTTAAGCGGGGATACCCACTCTGGGGCCAACGTCCTGACTTTC
CDR3 protein: CASSLSGDTHSGANVLTF

clone size: -
V gene: TRBV7-8
D gene: TRBD1
J gene: TRBJ2-7
CDR3 length: 13
CDR3 DNA: TGTGCCAGCAGCTTCAACAGGGGGGACGAGCAGTACTTC
CDR3 protein: CASSFNRGDEQYF

clone size: -
V gene: TRBV5-4
D gene: -
J gene: TRBJ2-7
CDR3 length: 12
CDR3 DNA: TGTGCCAGCGGACGGGGGGCATACGAGCAGTACTTC
CDR3 protein: CASGRGAYEQYF

clone size: once
V gene: TRBV18
D gene: -
J gene: TRBJ1-4
CDR3 length: 15
CDR3 DNA: TGTGCCAGCTCACCACAAGGGGCCGGTAATGAAAAACTGTTTTTT
CDR3 protein: CASSPQGAGNEKLFF

clone size: -
V gene: TRBV7-8
D gene: TRBD1
J gene: TRBJ2-7
CDR3 length: 15
CDR3 DNA: TGTGCCAGCAGCCATCGACAGGGGGGAACCTACGAGCAGTACTTC
CDR3 protein: CASSHRQGGTYEQYF

clone size: -
V gene: TRBV7-6
D gene: TRBD1
J gene: TRBJ1-2
CDR3 length: 15
CDR3 DNA: TGTGCCAGCAGCTTAGATGTACAGGGGCTATATGGCTACACCTTC
CDR3 protein: CASSLDVQGLYGYTF

clone size: -
V gene: TRBV6-6
D gene: -
J gene: TRBJ2-7
CDR3 length: 13
CDR3 DNA: TGTGCCAGCAGGCCGCTGAGACTCTACGAGCAGTACTTC
CDR3 protein: CASRPLRLYEQYF

clone size: -
V gene: TRBV27
D gene: TRBD1
J gene: TRBJ1-5
CDR3 length: 15
CDR3 DNA: TGTGCCAGCAGTTTTGGACAGGGGAGCGATCAGCCCCAGCATTTT
CDR3 protein: CASSFGQGSDQPQHF

clone size: -
V gene: TRBV29-1
D gene: -
J gene: TRBJ2-1
CDR3 length: 17
CDR3 DNA: TGCAGCGTTGTCGACGGAGGGAGGGGGTCCCAATACAATGAGCAGTTCTTC
CDR3 protein: CSVVDGGRGSQYNEQFF

clone size: -
V gene: TRBV9
D gene: -
J gene: TRBJ2-6
CDR3 length: 19
CDR3 DNA: TGTGCCAGCAGCCCCCGGCCGGGACAAGCTCAATCTGGGGCCAACGTCCTGACTTTC
CDR3 protein: CASSPRPGQAQSGANVLTF

clone size: once
V gene: TRBV28
D gene: TRBD1
J gene: TRBJ2-4
CDR3 length: 16
CDR3 DNA: TGTGCCAGCAGCCCCAGCGGACAGGGGGCCAAAAACATTCAGTACTTC
CDR3 protein: CASSPSGQGAKNIQYF

clone size: once
V gene: TRBV28
D gene: -
J gene: TRBJ1-2
CDR3 length: 13
CDR3 DNA: TGTGCCAGCAGAACCCGGGACACTTGGGGCTACACCTTC
CDR3 protein: CASRTRDTWGYTF

clone size: -
V gene: TRBV19
D gene: TRBD1
J gene: TRBJ1-6
CDR3 length: 14
CDR3 DNA: TGTGCCAGTAGTATGAGGACAGGGGCTTCACCCCTCCACTTT
CDR3 protein: CASSMRTGASPLHF

clone size: -
V gene: TRBV19
D gene: TRBD1
J gene: TRBJ1-2
CDR3 length: 14
CDR3 DNA: TGTGCCAGTAGTATGGGGACAGGGAACTATGGCTACACCTTC
CDR3 protein: CASSMGTGNYGYTF

clone size: once
V gene: TRBV7-9
D gene: -
J gene: TRBJ2-5
CDR3 length: 13
CDR3 DNA: TGTGCCAGCAGCTTAGCGGGAGATGAGACCCAGTACTTC
CDR3 protein: CASSLAGDETQYF

clone size: few
V gene: TRBV29-1
D gene: -
J gene: TRBJ1-5
CDR3 length: 14
CDR3 DNA: TGCAGCGTTGGGGCCTTCTCGGGCAATCAGCCCCAGCATTTT
CDR3 protein: CSVGAFSGNQPQHF

clone size: -
V gene: TRBV5-4
D gene: -
J gene: TRBJ1-1
CDR3 length: 15
CDR3 DNA: TGTGCCAGCAGCTTGAATACGGTAAGGAACACTGAAGCTTTCTTT
CDR3 protein: CASSLNTVRNTEAFF

clone size: -
V gene: TRBV14
D gene: -
J gene: TRBJ1-1
CDR3 length: 11
CDR3 DNA: TGTGCCAGCAGCCACGGGGTCGGAGCTTTCTTT
CDR3 protein: CASSHGVGAFF

clone size: -
V gene: TRBV11-2
D gene: TRBD1
J gene: TRBJ1-1
CDR3 length: 16
CDR3 DNA: TGTGCCAGCAGCAAGGGACAGGGTCGGTTTGACACTGAAGCTTTCTTT
CDR3 protein: CASSKGQGRFDTEAFF

clone size: -
V gene: TRBV7-9
D gene: -
J gene: TRBJ1-1
CDR3 length: 16
CDR3 DNA: TGTGCCAGCAGCCCCGTCCTGGGGCGAGTGGGTACTGAAGCTTTCTTT
CDR3 protein: CASSPVLGRVGTEAFF

clone size: -
V gene: TRBV18
D gene: TRBD1
J gene: TRBJ1-2
CDR3 length: 14
CDR3 DNA: TGTGCCAGCTCACACCGGGACAGGGGGTATGGCTACACCTTC
CDR3 protein: CASSHRDRGYGYTF

clone size: -
V gene: TRBV2
D gene: -
J gene: TRBJ1-2
CDR3 length: 13
CDR3 DNA: TGTGCCAGCAGATCCGGGGGAAACTATGGCTACACCTTC
CDR3 protein: CASRSGGNYGYTF

clone size: -
V gene: TRBV28
D gene: -
J gene: TRBJ1-6
CDR3 length: 15
CDR3 DNA: TGTGCCAGCAGTTTACCCAGCTCCTATAATTCACCCCTCCACTTT
CDR3 protein: CASSLPSSYNSPLHF

clone size: -
V gene: TRBV11-3
D gene: -
J gene: TRBJ1-1
CDR3 length: 13
CDR3 DNA: TGTGCCAGCAGCTTAGAAGCAGGATCTGAAGCTTTCTTT
CDR3 protein: CASSLEAGSEAFF

clone size: once
V gene: TRBV27
D gene: -
J gene: TRBJ1-6
CDR3 length: 15
CDR3 DNA: TGTGCCAGCAGTAGCAGGGGCGAATTTAATTCACCCCTCCACTTT
CDR3 protein: CASSSRGEFNSPLHF

clone size: -
V gene: TRBV4-2
D gene: -
J gene: TRBJ1-5
CDR3 length: 17
CDR3 DNA: TGTGCCAGCAGCCAAGATTTCACCAGGGGAAGCAATCAGCCCCAGCATTTT
CDR3 protein: CASSQDFTRGSNQPQHF

clone size: -
V gene: TRBV5-1
D gene: -
J gene: TRBJ2-1
CDR3 length: 14
CDR3 DNA: TGCGCCAGCAGCTTGTCACAGAGCCTAGCTATGCAGTTCTTC
CDR3 protein: CASSLSQSLAMQFF

clone size: -
V gene: TRBV4-3
D gene: TRBD1
J gene: TRBJ1-6
CDR3 length: 15
CDR3 DNA: TGCGCCAGCAGCCAAGGGGACAGGGGGACTTCACCCCTCCACTTT
CDR3 protein: CASSQGDRGTSPLHF